The rows below give T cell receptor beta chains drawn from one sample of a study of immune evolution from preneoplasia to lung adenocarcinoma. Libraries were prepared by immunoSEQ multiplex PCR; TCRdb keeps only in-frame clonotypes and omits some of them. The repertoire consists of 35,000 or so clones, with around 74% occurring once and the leading ten covering about 6.5%. Sequencing was carried out using FFPE invasive lung adenocarcinoma tissue. These receptor sequences come from a person in their sixties or seventies with lung adenocarcinoma. CDR3s include the opening cysteine and the closing phenylalanine or tryptophan. D genes are given only for firm matches. Size is omitted from some rows. Given values are once, few, many or a class for expanded clones.

d_call: NA; v_call: TRBV21-1; cdr3_length: 12; j_call: TRBJ2-2; clone_size: once; cdr3_aa: CASTPNTGELFF; cdr3_nt: TGTGCCAGCACCCCGAACACCGGGGAGCTGTTTTTT
d_call: NA; v_call: TRBV7-2; cdr3_length: 15; j_call: TRBJ1-2; clone_size: NA; cdr3_aa: CASSPAVGLSAGYTF; cdr3_nt: TGTGCCAGCAGCCCAGCCGTCGGCTTGTCCGCTGGCTACACCTTC
d_call: NA; v_call: TRBV9; cdr3_length: 16; j_call: TRBJ2-1; clone_size: NA; cdr3_aa: CASSAHSGNPYNEQFF; cdr3_nt: TGTGCCAGCAGCGCACATAGCGGAAACCCCTACAATGAGCAGTTCTTC
d_call: NA; v_call: TRBV11-2; cdr3_length: 13; j_call: TRBJ2-7; clone_size: NA; cdr3_aa: CASSLAGTYKQYF; cdr3_nt: TGTGCCAGCAGCTTAGCGGGAACCTACAAGCAGTACTTC
d_call: NA; v_call: TRBV6-1; cdr3_length: 14; j_call: TRBJ1-2; clone_size: NA; cdr3_aa: CASSEGGRIYGYTF; cdr3_nt: TGTGCCAGCAGTGAAGGGGGCCGGATCTATGGCTACACCTTC
d_call: NA; v_call: TRBV12-5; cdr3_length: 11; j_call: TRBJ2-1; clone_size: NA; cdr3_aa: CASGLSGEQFF; cdr3_nt: TGTGCTAGTGGTTTATCCGGTGAGCAGTTCTTC
d_call: NA; v_call: TRBV18; cdr3_length: 14; j_call: TRBJ1-3; clone_size: NA; cdr3_aa: CASSRVPTGNTIYF; cdr3_nt: TGTGCCAGCTCTCGCGTCCCAACTGGAAACACCATATATTTT
d_call: TRBD2; v_call: TRBV19; cdr3_length: 14; j_call: TRBJ2-1; clone_size: NA; cdr3_aa: CATVGSGRMNEQFF; cdr3_nt: TGTGCCACGGTGGGTAGCGGGAGGATGAATGAGCAGTTCTTC
d_call: NA; v_call: TRBV2; cdr3_length: 15; j_call: TRBJ2-2; clone_size: medium-sized; cdr3_aa: CASSGQATNTGELFF; cdr3_nt: TGTGCCAGCAGTGGACAGGCCACGAACACCGGGGAGCTGTTTTTT
d_call: TRBD1; v_call: TRBV7-6; cdr3_length: 16; j_call: TRBJ1-5; clone_size: many; cdr3_aa: CASSHPQGAGNQPQHF; cdr3_nt: TGTGCCAGCAGCCATCCCCAGGGGGCTGGGAATCAGCCCCAGCATTTT
d_call: NA; v_call: TRBV7-2; cdr3_length: 12; j_call: TRBJ2-4; clone_size: NA; cdr3_aa: CASSLVKNIQYF; cdr3_nt: TGTGCCAGCAGCTTAGTCAAAAACATTCAGTACTTC
d_call: TRBD1; v_call: TRBV28; cdr3_length: 15; j_call: TRBJ2-1; clone_size: once; cdr3_aa: CASSRTGGRQGEQFF; cdr3_nt: TGTGCCAGCAGTCGGACAGGGGGACGACAGGGTGAGCAGTTCTTC
d_call: NA; v_call: TRBV28; cdr3_length: 13; j_call: TRBJ2-7; clone_size: NA; cdr3_aa: CASSVTGSYEQYF; cdr3_nt: TGTGCCAGCAGTGTCACCGGGAGCTACGAGCAGTACTTC
d_call: NA; v_call: TRBV7-2; cdr3_length: 13; j_call: TRBJ1-2; clone_size: NA; cdr3_aa: CASSPQSNYGYTF; cdr3_nt: TGTGCCAGCAGCCCACAGTCTAACTATGGCTACACCTTC
d_call: NA; v_call: TRBV28; cdr3_length: 15; j_call: TRBJ1-1; clone_size: NA; cdr3_aa: CASSPGTSGGVKAFF; cdr3_nt: TGTGCCAGCAGTCCAGGGACATCCGGTGGGGTAAAAGCTTTCTTT
d_call: NA; v_call: TRBV6-5; cdr3_length: 14; j_call: TRBJ2-5; clone_size: NA; cdr3_aa: CASSYFGSQETQYF; cdr3_nt: TGTGCCAGCAGTTACTTTGGATCTCAAGAGACCCAGTACTTC
d_call: NA; v_call: TRBV28; cdr3_length: 15; j_call: TRBJ2-3; clone_size: NA; cdr3_aa: CASSYPTDGTDTQYF; cdr3_nt: TGTGCCAGCAGTTACCCGACAGACGGGACAGATACGCAGTATTTT
d_call: NA; v_call: TRBV15; cdr3_length: 15; j_call: TRBJ1-4; clone_size: NA; cdr3_aa: CATSSLGGLDEKLFF; cdr3_nt: TGTGCCACCAGCAGCTTGGGGGGGTTAGATGAAAAACTGTTTTTT
d_call: NA; v_call: TRBV7-9; cdr3_length: 13; j_call: TRBJ2-3; clone_size: NA; cdr3_aa: CASSLDPSDTQYF; cdr3_nt: TGTGCCAGCAGCTTAGACCCTTCTGATACGCAGTATTTT
d_call: NA; v_call: TRBV11-1; cdr3_length: 12; j_call: TRBJ1-2; clone_size: NA; cdr3_aa: CASSQVNSGYTF; cdr3_nt: TGTGCCAGCAGCCAAGTAAATTCTGGCTACACCTTC
d_call: NA; v_call: TRBV18; cdr3_length: 13; j_call: TRBJ2-5; clone_size: NA; cdr3_aa: CASSPGVKETQYF; cdr3_nt: TGTGCCAGCTCACCGGGGGTAAAAGAGACCCAGTACTTC
d_call: NA; v_call: TRBV4-1; cdr3_length: 15; j_call: TRBJ2-1; clone_size: NA; cdr3_aa: CASSPWVMTGNEQFF; cdr3_nt: TGTGCCAGCAGCCCCTGGGTGATGACGGGCAATGAGCAGTTCTTC
d_call: NA; v_call: TRBV28; cdr3_length: 14; j_call: TRBJ2-1; clone_size: NA; cdr3_aa: CATQGGGSYNEQFF; cdr3_nt: TGTGCCACCCAGGGGGGCGGGAGCTACAATGAGCAGTTCTTC
d_call: NA; v_call: TRBV28; cdr3_length: 13; j_call: TRBJ1-2; clone_size: NA; cdr3_aa: CASSLADHYGYTF; cdr3_nt: TGTGCCAGCAGTTTAGCAGACCACTATGGCTACACCTTC
d_call: NA; v_call: TRBV6-6; cdr3_length: 16; j_call: TRBJ1-2; clone_size: medium-sized; cdr3_aa: CASSYPDSPSNYGYTF; cdr3_nt: TGTGCCAGCAGTTACCCAGACAGTCCTTCTAACTATGGCTACACCTTC
d_call: NA; v_call: TRBV28; cdr3_length: 13; j_call: TRBJ1-2; clone_size: few; cdr3_aa: CASSLRVGYGYTF; cdr3_nt: TGTGCCAGCAGTTTAAGGGTAGGCTATGGCTACACCTTC
d_call: NA; v_call: TRBV5-1; cdr3_length: 15; j_call: TRBJ2-5; clone_size: once; cdr3_aa: CASSLGLSTQETQYF; cdr3_nt: TGCGCCAGCAGCTTAGGACTATCAACCCAAGAGACCCAGTACTTC
d_call: TRBD2; v_call: TRBV7-6; cdr3_length: 16; j_call: TRBJ2-1; clone_size: NA; cdr3_aa: CASSGGLAGGYNEQFF; cdr3_nt: TGTGCCAGCAGCGGGGGACTAGCGGGAGGCTACAATGAGCAGTTCTTC
d_call: NA; v_call: TRBV28; cdr3_length: 14; j_call: TRBJ1-3; clone_size: NA; cdr3_aa: CASSSRVFGNTIYF; cdr3_nt: TGTGCCAGCAGTTCCCGGGTCTTTGGAAACACCATATATTTT
d_call: NA; v_call: TRBV27; cdr3_length: 14; j_call: TRBJ2-7; clone_size: NA; cdr3_aa: CASRMGTNSYEQYF; cdr3_nt: TGTGCCAGCAGAATGGGGACAAACTCCTACGAGCAGTACTTC
d_call: TRBD1; v_call: TRBV19; cdr3_length: 18; j_call: TRBJ2-2; clone_size: NA; cdr3_aa: CASSVSTEGTGNTGELFF; cdr3_nt: TGTGCCAGTAGTGTCTCCACAGAAGGGACAGGGAACACCGGGGAGCTGTTTTTT
d_call: NA; v_call: TRBV28; cdr3_length: 14; j_call: TRBJ1-1; clone_size: NA; cdr3_aa: CASSNGQSNTEAFF; cdr3_nt: TGTGCCAGCAGTAACGGACAGAGCAACACTGAAGCTTTCTTT
d_call: NA; v_call: TRBV21-1; cdr3_length: 17; j_call: TRBJ2-2; clone_size: NA; cdr3_aa: CASSILAGGPREGELFF; cdr3_nt: TGTGCCAGCAGCATTCTAGCGGGAGGGCCCCGAGAGGGGGAGTTGTTTTTT
d_call: NA; v_call: TRBV4-1; cdr3_length: 15; j_call: TRBJ1-5; clone_size: few; cdr3_aa: CASSQGPKGGQPQHF; cdr3_nt: TGCGCCAGCAGCCAAGGACCTAAAGGGGGTCAGCCCCAGCATTTT
d_call: NA; v_call: TRBV7-9; cdr3_length: 14; j_call: TRBJ2-2; clone_size: once; cdr3_aa: CASKGEAGTGELFF; cdr3_nt: TGTGCCAGTAAGGGGGAGGCCGGCACCGGGGAGCTGTTTTTT
d_call: NA; v_call: TRBV6-6; cdr3_length: 15; j_call: TRBJ1-1; clone_size: NA; cdr3_aa: CASSPSGSGNTEAFF; cdr3_nt: TGTGCCAGCAGTCCCTCAGGGAGCGGAAACACTGAAGCTTTCTTT
d_call: NA; v_call: TRBV19; cdr3_length: 14; j_call: TRBJ2-3; clone_size: once; cdr3_aa: CASSIGGGSHTQYF; cdr3_nt: TGTGCCAGTAGTATAGGTGGGGGGAGCCATACGCAGTATTTT
d_call: TRBD1; v_call: TRBV28; cdr3_length: 15; j_call: TRBJ1-1; clone_size: NA; cdr3_aa: CASSPRTGRWSEAFF; cdr3_nt: TGTGCCAGCAGCCCTCGGACAGGCCGGTGGTCTGAAGCTTTCTTT
d_call: NA; v_call: TRBV29-1; cdr3_length: 13; j_call: TRBJ2-1; clone_size: once; cdr3_aa: CSVGRPGISEQFF; cdr3_nt: TGCAGCGTGGGACGACCGGGGATTAGTGAGCAGTTCTTC
d_call: TRBD1; v_call: TRBV19; cdr3_length: 14; j_call: TRBJ2-7; clone_size: NA; cdr3_aa: CASSSRTGESEQYF; cdr3_nt: TGTGCCAGTAGTTCCCGGACAGGGGAAAGTGAGCAGTACTTC
d_call: NA; v_call: TRBV29-1; cdr3_length: 11; j_call: TRBJ2-7; clone_size: NA; cdr3_aa: CSVIQPYEQYF; cdr3_nt: TGCAGCGTGATACAACCCTACGAGCAGTACTTC
d_call: NA; v_call: TRBV7-9; cdr3_length: 11; j_call: TRBJ1-1; clone_size: NA; cdr3_aa: CASSLRAEAFF; cdr3_nt: TGTGCCAGCAGCTTACGGGCTGAAGCTTTCTTT
d_call: TRBD2; v_call: TRBV10-1; cdr3_length: 16; j_call: TRBJ2-3; clone_size: NA; cdr3_aa: CASSPGLAGFTDTQYF; cdr3_nt: TGCGCCAGCAGCCCTGGCCTAGCGGGATTCACAGATACGCAGTATTTT
d_call: NA; v_call: TRBV4-2; cdr3_length: 14; j_call: TRBJ2-2; clone_size: NA; cdr3_aa: CASSQFTVTGELFF; cdr3_nt: TGTGCCAGCAGCCAATTCACAGTAACCGGGGAGCTGTTTTTT
d_call: NA; v_call: TRBV30; cdr3_length: 12; j_call: TRBJ1-3; clone_size: few; cdr3_aa: CAWKRAGNTIYF; cdr3_nt: TGTGCCTGGAAAAGGGCTGGAAACACCATATATTTT
d_call: NA; v_call: TRBV9; cdr3_length: 15; j_call: TRBJ2-2; clone_size: NA; cdr3_aa: CASSPWDPRGGELFF; cdr3_nt: TGTGCCAGCAGTCCCTGGGATCCGAGGGGCGGGGAGCTGTTTTTT
d_call: NA; v_call: TRBV28; cdr3_length: 13; j_call: TRBJ1-2; clone_size: NA; cdr3_aa: CASGGGAGHGYTF; cdr3_nt: TGTGCCAGCGGTGGGGGGGCAGGGCATGGCTACACCTTC
d_call: NA; v_call: TRBV9; cdr3_length: 14; j_call: TRBJ2-7; clone_size: few; cdr3_aa: CASSGGGQVHEQYF; cdr3_nt: TGTGCCAGCAGCGGCGGGGGACAAGTCCACGAGCAGTACTTC
d_call: NA; v_call: TRBV18; cdr3_length: 13; j_call: TRBJ2-5; clone_size: NA; cdr3_aa: CASSPGASETQYF; cdr3_nt: TGTGCCAGCTCACCGGGCGCGTCAGAGACCCAGTACTTC
d_call: TRBD1; v_call: TRBV27; cdr3_length: 15; j_call: TRBJ2-7; clone_size: few; cdr3_aa: CASANPGQATYEQYF; cdr3_nt: TGTGCCAGTGCTAATCCGGGACAGGCAACCTACGAGCAGTACTTC
d_call: TRBD1; v_call: TRBV18; cdr3_length: 15; j_call: TRBJ1-2; clone_size: NA; cdr3_aa: CASSPGTGSNYGYTF; cdr3_nt: TGTGCCAGCTCACCCGGGACAGGATCTAACTATGGCTACACCTTC
d_call: NA; v_call: TRBV4-2; cdr3_length: 18; j_call: TRBJ2-7; clone_size: NA; cdr3_aa: CASSQEVEGLPSSYEQYF; cdr3_nt: TGTGCCAGCAGCCAAGAGGTCGAGGGGCTCCCGAGCTCCTACGAGCAGTACTTC
d_call: TRBD2; v_call: TRBV30; cdr3_length: 14; j_call: TRBJ2-5; clone_size: NA; cdr3_aa: CAWSGLAGRETQYF; cdr3_nt: TGTGCCTGGAGTGGACTAGCGGGACGAGAGACCCAGTACTTC